This T cell receptor beta chain was documented in a study of PD-L1 blockade in urothelial cancer. In the study overall: Male sex and bladder-origin urothelial cancer characterized most of the roughly 29 patients. Blood underwent analysis 3 weeks (second dose) and 6 weeks after treatment began. The median number of T cells present in blood samples was about 130,000.

The CDR3 is 15 residues long. Germline trimming cut 5 bases from V and 7 bases from J; bases unmatched to any gene: 8. In germline, CDR1 is SEHNR, CDR2 FQNEAQ (reference sequence). A single count supports this clone. Synthetic TCR analog templates were spiked into all PCRs individually. TCRdb's copy holds only in-frame clones and misses some; the assay was immunoSEQ multiplex PCR. The data show 70,000 or so clones, with about 89% seen just once and 3.4% held by the top ten. The source material was PBMCs, sampled around atezolizumab (anti-PD-L1) treatment. This clonotype was sampled from a man aged 60 to 69 with urothelial cancer. This chain uses TRBV7-9 with TRBJ1-3; TRBD1 aligns across 10 bases. CDR3 amino acids: CASSTQRGQGNTIYF. The CDR3 region has the DNA TGTGCCAGCAGCACGCAGCGGGGACAGGGGAACACCATATATTTT.